This T cell receptor beta chain came from a study of blood T cell repertoires in COVID-19. This CDR3 contains 16 residues. The junction had 6 bases not matched to a gene; V was cut back by 3 bases and J by 6 bases. CDR1 and CDR2 from the germline V gene are SGHAT and FQNNGV. In the authors' methods: Estimation of nucleated cell counts was performed using reference gene primer amplification. Clones were read by immunoSEQ multiplex PCR, and TCRdb kept only the in-frame ones, dropping some. V, J and clone size reflect that table, while D and trimming were determined from the DNA. The sample lists some 120,000 clones; about 70% were seen once.

Sequencing input: peripheral blood. The V call is TRBV11-2, the J call TRBJ1-4; TRBD1 agrees at 11 bases. The receptor comes from an older man with COVID-19, enrolled during active disease. The CDR3 region has the DNA TGTGCCAGCAGCTTTATAGTGGACAGGGGGCATGAAAAACTGTTTTTT. It specifies CASSFIVDRGHEKLFF.